This T cell receptor beta chain was sequenced for a study of beta chain features in type 1 diabetes. Study-level results: cDNA-based reads could over-represent cells with high TCR expression. The naive, central memory and Treg TCRB repertoires looked more alike in patients than they did in healthy donors. VDJ junctions sequenced from type 1 diabetes patients showed fewer insertions and more deletions.

Reverse transcription of all isolated RNA meant that expressed TCRB transcripts were sequenced. TCRdb's copy holds only in-frame clones and misses some; the assay was immunoSEQ multiplex PCR. The sample includes about 320,000 clones, approximately 15% of them seen just once. Worth noting for this clone: Its antigen is as yet unknown.

This clonotype was obtained from a man aged 30 to 45 in good health. Sample: central memory CD4+ T cells from blood.

The CDR3 loop reads CASSLGQGVYGYTF. The CDR3, as DNA: TGCGCCAGCAGCTTGGGACAGGGCGTCTATGGCTACACCTTC. The rearrangement uses TRBV5-1 and TRBJ1-2, with 7 bases aligning to TRBD1. The germline CDR1 and CDR2 sequences are SGHRS and YFSETQ. The CDR3 is 14 residues long. V lost 0 bases and J lost 4; bases outside the gene matches: 3. The whole variable domain, filled in from reference TRBV5-1 and TRBJ1-2, reads KAGVTQTPRYLIKTRGQQVTLSCSPISGHRSVSWYQQTPGQGLQFLFEYFSETQRNKGNFPGRFSGRQFSNSRSEMNVSTLELGDSALYLCASSLGQGVYGYTFGSGTRLTVV.